Presented here are 21 T cell receptor beta chains from one specimen sequenced in a study of radiotherapy plus CTLA-4 blockade in lung cancer (dated by TCRdb to 2017 to 2018). The library was obtained by the immunoSEQ multiplex PCR assay. The table comes from immuneACCESS by way of TCRdb, which keeps in-frame sequences with V and J called. Part of the clones is missing from these tables; in studies checked, under half for an unresolved V gene and the rest for unknown reasons. For this sample there are roughly 97,000 clones; roughly 79% appear just once. The top ten clonotypes cover around 2.8% of the sample. The sequencing used peripheral blood, collected from a patient treated with radiotherapy plus ipilimumab. All receptors come from a human donor with non-small cell lung cancer who had a partial response to radiotherapy plus ipilimumab. Some clones in this sample may be carry-over from other donors' samples.

This chain joins TRBV5-1 and TRBJ2-1; possible D gene TRBD1, 6 bases. Per germline, CDR1 SGHRS and CDR2 YFSETQ. The CDR3 sequence is 12 residues long. V was shortened by 4 bases and J by 7 bases, with 9 bases between the two germline ends. The CDR3 protein is CASSATGNEQFF. CDR3 DNA: TGCGCCAGCAGCGCAACAGGGAATGAGCAGTTCTTC.

J is TRBJ2-3 and V is TRBV7-2; 12 nucleotides agree with TRBD2. The germline V gene has CDR1 SGHTA and CDR2 FQGNSA. V lost 4 bases to trimming and J lost 2 bases; unmatched junction nucleotides: 7. This CDR3 contains 17 residues. CDR3 bases: TGTGCCAGCAGCTCCGTTGGGACTAGCGGGCTCACAGATACGCAGTATTTT. As protein: CASSSVGTSGLTDTQYF.

V and J are TRBV4-2 and TRBJ1-4; 8 bases line up with TRBD1. The CDR3 sequence is 13 residues long. The V and J ends lost 0 bases and 17 bases, in that order; junction bases with no gene match: 8. Germline V lookup: CDR1 LGHNA, CDR2 YNFKEQ. CDR3 amino acids: CASSQEGRTGTFF. CDR3 bases: TGTGCCAGCAGCCAAGAAGGGCGGACAGGGACTTTTTTT.

V is TRBV9 and J is TRBJ2-1; D is perhaps TRBD2 (6 bases). CDR1 is SGDLS, CDR2 YYNGEE, per germline. Trimming shortened V by 0 bases and J by 5 bases, and 12 bases separated the two germline ends. The CDR3 is 15 amino acids. DNA for the CDR3: TGTGCCAGCAGCGTAGACGGGGGTTTCCACAATGAGCAGTTCTTC. Translated, it gives CASSVDGGFHNEQFF.

The J gene is TRBJ1-1, the V gene TRBV19, with D hard to call. Trimming took off 5 bases at V and 4 bases at J, with 17 bases between the two ends. The CDR3 length is 15 residues. CDR1 and CDR2 from the germline V gene are LNHDA and SQIVND (reference sequence). CDR3 in amino acids: CASSPGLGTGTEAFF. DNA for the CDR3: TGTGCCAGTAGTCCCGGGTTAGGTACGGGCACTGAAGCTTTCTTT.

This chain links TRBV21-1 with TRBJ2-6; TRBD1, the table's D call, was not compared with the DNA. TRBV21-1 is reported as a pseudogene. The CDR3 runs to 18 residues. The CDR3 loop reads CASSLPGHLFSGANVLTF. The DNA of the CDR3 is TGTGCCAGCTCGCTTCCGGGACACCTATTCTCTGGGGCCAACGTCCTGACTTTC.

This clone has more than one count but fewer than ten. Different DNA sequences within this sample yield the same CDR3. V is TRBV29-1 and J is TRBJ1-1; TRBD1 might be the D (5 bases). Trimming removed 6 bases at V and 5 bases at J, with 16 bases between. Germline V gene data show CDR1 as SQVTM and CDR2 as ANQGSEA. The CDR3 is made up of 13 amino acids. The DNA for the CDR3 is TGCAGCGTCGGACAAGGAGGGGTGACTGAAGCTTTCTTT. Its translation is CSVGQGGVTEAFF. Full variable domain (outside the CDR3, taken from reference TRBV29-1 and TRBJ1-1): SAVISQKPSRDICQRGTSLTIQCQVDSQVTMMFWYRQQPGQSLTLIATANQGSEATYESGFVIDKFPISRPNLTFSTLTVSNMSPEDSSIYLCSVGQGGVTEAFFGQGTRLTVV.

The rearrangement uses TRBV27 and TRBJ2-7, with TRBD1 identical over 7 bases. This CDR3 has 13 residues. Germline CDR1 MNHEY, CDR2 SMNVEV (reference sequence). The J segment lost 2 bases and the V segment lost 8 bases, leaving 6 bases of the junction unmatched. CDR3 loop: CASGRQGPYEQYF. The CDR3 bases are TGTGCCAGCGGTAGACAGGGTCCCTACGAGCAGTACTTC.

This clone was seen only once. J is TRBJ1-5 and V is TRBV4-1; 8 bases align to TRBD1. The V gene end was trimmed by 2 bases and the J gene end by 7 bases; junction bases not matched to a gene: 25. The CDR3 consists of 21 residues. CDR1 MGHRA and CDR2 YSYEKL come from the germline V gene. The CDR3 protein is CASSQRAGGYTRSGSGQPQHF. The CDR3 nucleotides read TGCGCCAGCAGCCAACGGGCAGGGGGCTATACACGGTCGGGGTCAGGGCAGCCCCAGCATTTT.

The chain joins TRBV10-1 to TRBJ2-1; TRBD1 agrees at 7 bases. Unmatched junction bases numbered 0, after V lost 4 bases and J lost 3 bases. Per germline, CDR1 WNHNN and CDR2 SYGVQD (reference sequence). The CDR3 totals 13 residues. The CDR3 reads CASSGQGYNEQFF. CDR3 nucleotides: TGCGCCAGCAGTGGACAGGGCTACAATGAGCAGTTCTTC.

The chain recombines TRBV19 with TRBJ2-3, with 11 positions matching TRBD2. V shed 0 bases and J 2 bases; nucleotides not matched to a gene: 4. Germline-derived CDR1 and CDR2 are LNHDA and SQIVND (reference sequence). The CDR3 has 17 amino acids. This chain's CDR3 is CASSIELAGEFTDTQYF. In nucleotides, the CDR3 is TGTGCCAGTAGTATAGAACTAGCGGGGGAATTCACAGATACGCAGTATTTT.

This sequence joins TRBV5-6 and TRBJ2-1; D may be TRBD2 (5 bases). The V end was cut by 4 bases, the J end by 7 bases, with 21 bases between. CDR1 and CDR2 from the germline V gene are SGHDT and YYEEEE. The CDR3 length is 16 residues. CDR3 loop: CASSPDRGYSGNEQFF. The CDR3 DNA reads TGTGCCAGCAGCCCCGATCGCGGTTATTCGGGGAATGAGCAGTTCTTC.

V gene TRBV19 combines with J gene TRBJ1-5, with 11 bases identical to TRBD1. Trimming removed 3 bases from V and 6 bases from J; junction bases left unmatched: 4. CDR1 and CDR2 (germline): LNHDA, SQIVND (reference sequence). The CDR3 loop spans 15 amino acids. The CDR3 reads CASSMDRGQIQPQHF. As DNA, the CDR3 is TGTGCCAGTAGTATGGACAGGGGGCAAATTCAGCCCCAGCATTTT.

The rearrangement joins TRBV28 to TRBJ1-4; tentative D call: TRBD1 (6 bases). CDR1 and CDR2 (germline): MDHEN, SYDVKM. The CDR3 is 15 residues long. V was pared by 5 bases and J by 4 bases, with 14 bases between. The DNA of the CDR3 is TGTGCCAGCAGTACAGGGTCGGGAATTAATGAAAAACTGTTTTTT. Its translation is CASSTGSGINEKLFF.

Turning to this clone: Other DNA sequences from this sample encode an identical CDR3 as well. This chain uses TRBV19 with TRBJ2-2; D possibly corresponds to TRBD2 (6 bases). Germline CDR1 LNHDA, CDR2 SQIVND (reference sequence). The CDR3 is 14 amino acids. Trimming shortened V by 3 bases and J by 3 bases, and 8 bases separated the two germline ends. For the CDR3, the DNA is TGTGCCAGTAGTATTTGGAGGGACACCGGGGAGCTGTTTTTT. Amino acid sequence: CASSIWRDTGELFF.

This clone was counted between two and nine times. This rearrangement joins TRBV2 to TRBJ1-2; 8 bases fit TRBD1. The CDR3 spans 13 residues. The germline gives CDR1 SNHLY, CDR2 FYNNEI. The ends lost 7 bases at V and 3 bases at J; junction bases unmatched: 4. Here the CDR3 reads CASKGDRYYGYTF. The CDR3 DNA sequence: TGTGCCAGCAAAGGGGACAGGTACTATGGCTACACCTTC.

The rearrangement joins TRBV11-2 to TRBJ2-7; 9 bases are a match to TRBD2. The V gene's germline CDR1 is SGHAT and CDR2 FQNNGV. The CDR3 consists of 15 residues. V was pared by 5 bases and J by 3 bases, with 8 bases of the junction left unmatched. The CDR3 coding sequence is TGTGCCAGCAGCCTTAGCGGGGGCGCTAACTACGAGCAGTACTTC. Translation gives CASSLSGGANYEQYF.

The rearrangement links TRBV9 to TRBJ2-1, with TRBD1 as a possible D gene (6 bases). The CDR3 runs 16 residues. CDR1 is SGDLS and CDR2 is YYNGEE in the germline V gene. V lost 0 bases to trimming and J lost 8 bases, with 18 bases between them. The DNA for the CDR3 is TGTGCCAGCAGCGTAGTAGGGGGACAACCGGGCGATGAGCAGTTCTTC. Its translation is CASSVVGGQPGDEQFF.

The gene calls are TRBV6-6 and TRBJ1-1; weak D call: TRBD1 (6 bases). The CDR3 runs 15 residues. Germline V gene lookup returns CDR1 MNHNY and CDR2 SVGAGI (reference sequence). V lost 7 bases and J lost 3, with 18 bases in between. The CDR3 is CASTDPQGRDTEAFF. The CDR3 region has the DNA TGTGCCAGCACGGATCCACAGGGCCGGGACACTGAAGCTTTCTTT.

CDR3 bases: TGTGCCACCACCCGGGGGACGGGAGACACTGAAGCTTTCTTT. Its protein is CATTRGTGDTEAFF. This chain links TRBV11-3 with TRBJ1-1; a weak D match, TRBD1 (5 bases). The CDR3 is 14 amino acids. The V gene's germline CDR1 is SGHNT and CDR2 YENEEA. Trimming stripped 10 bases from V and 3 bases from J, with 18 bases between.

The rearrangement joins TRBV7-8 to TRBJ1-2; a possible D gene is TRBD1 (6 bases). This CDR3 is 13 amino acids long. CDR1 and CDR2 from the germline V gene are SGHVS and FQNEAQ. V gave up 3 bases and J gave up 5 bases, with 10 bases separating them. CDR3 bases: TGTGCCAGCAGCTTTGGGGGCGGTTATGGCTACACCTTC. Protein product: CASSFGGGYGYTF.